These 18 T cell receptor beta chains share one sample of origin, sequenced in a study of early T cells in non-severe SARS-CoV-2 infection. TCRdb itself ran the 5' RACE reads through MiXCR, one entry per CDR3 protein. Seen here are approximately 73,000 distinct CDR3 sequences, around 11% observed once, and the top ten hold 4.7%. The specimen was whole blood. All receptors derive from an adult who was a healthcare worker with PCR-confirmed SARS-CoV-2 infection or an uninfected control (not recorded which).

The chain combines TRBV9 with TRBJ2-3; 9 nucleotides agree with TRBD2. Germline CDR1 is SGDLS and CDR2 is YYNGEE. V shed 0 bases, J shed 2 bases, and the junction held 7 bases outside the gene matches. The CDR3 has 17 amino acids. CDR3 DNA: TGTGCCAGCAGCGTAGGCCCTAGCGGGGCTTACACAGATACGCAGTATTTT. Its translation: CASSVGPSGAYTDTQYF.

This clonotype was counted at least ten times. The chain links TRBV7-9 to TRBJ1-2, with D unclear. Germline CDR1 reads SEHNR; CDR2 reads FQNEAQ (reference sequence). Trimming removed 1 base at V and 4 bases at J, with 10 bases between. The CDR3 is 14 residues long. Written as DNA, the CDR3 is TGTGCCAGCAGCTTAGAAGCCTCTACCTATGGCTACACCTTC. Translated, it gives CASSLEASTYGYTF.

The chain recombines TRBV11-2 with TRBJ1-1, with 7 nucleotides matching TRBD1. Germline CDR1 is SGHAT and CDR2 is FQNNGV. The CDR3 runs to 12 residues. Trimming cost V 5 bases and J 7 bases; bases outside gene matches: 4. The chain's CDR3 is CASSVDRDEAFF. Written as DNA, the CDR3 is TGTGCCAGCAGCGTCGACAGGGATGAAGCTTTCTTT.

This clonotype showed up just a few times. The V gene is TRBV5-4, the J gene TRBJ2-1; 11 bases map to TRBD1. The CDR3 has 16 amino acids. The germline V gene has CDR1 SGHNT and CDR2 YYREEE (reference sequence). V lost 1 base and J lost 3; bases outside the gene matches: 3. CDR3 in amino acids: CASSLSGTGGYNEQFF. The CDR3 DNA reads TGTGCCAGCAGCTTGAGCGGGACAGGGGGCTACAATGAGCAGTTCTTC.

This clonotype was counted ten times or more. The chain uses TRBV12-3 or TRBV12-4 and TRBJ1-5; D remains unclear. The CDR3 has 13 residues. V lost 6 bases to trimming and J lost 0 bases, with 6 bases between them. Here the CDR3 reads CASRPDSNQPQHF. CDR3 DNA sequence: TGTGCCAGCAGGCCGGATAGCAATCAGCCCCAGCATTTT.

This clonotype appeared a few times. The chain uses TRBV29-1 and TRBJ1-2, with D maybe TRBD1 (5 bases). CDR1 is SQVTM and CDR2 is ANQGSEA in the germline V gene. Trimming pared 1 base from V and 5 bases from J, leaving 17 bases between. The CDR3 is 15 amino acids. CDR3 residues: CSVEGGGQGGYGYTF. The CDR3 nucleotides are TGCAGCGTTGAAGGCGGCGGGCAGGGAGGGTATGGCTACACCTTC. The full variable domain, with the rest looked up from reference TRBV29-1 and TRBJ1-2, is SAVISQKPSRDICQRGTSLTIQCQVDSQVTMMFWYRQQPGQSLTLIATANQGSEATYESGFVIDKFPISRPNLTFSTLTVSNMSPEDSSIYLCSVEGGGQGGYGYTFGSGTRLTVV.

This clonotype was recorded at least ten times. The chain combines TRBV29-1 with TRBJ2-1; D perhaps matches TRBD1 (6 bases). CDR1 and CDR2 from the germline V gene are SQVTM and ANQGSEA. Trimming took off 7 bases at V and 6 bases at J, with 19 bases between the two ends. The CDR3 is 14 residues long. The CDR3 DNA is TGCAGCGCTACGGGACATCAGAGCGGCAATGAGCAGTTCTTC. This encodes CSATGHQSGNEQFF.

This chain uses TRBV3-1 with TRBJ2-7, with 7 bases aligning to TRBD1. Germline CDR1 is LGHDT and CDR2 is YNNKEL (reference sequence). The CDR3 runs 17 residues. Losses at the gene ends were 1 base for V and 5 bases for J; bases not matched to a gene: 14. CDR3 region: CASSQVGWQQGYDEQYF. CDR3 DNA: TGTGCCAGCAGCCAAGTTGGGTGGCAACAGGGGTACGACGAGCAGTACTTC.

With regard to this clonotype: A much larger clonotype is one base distant, so this may be a read error. The chain combines TRBV7-9 with TRBJ1-2; tentatively, D is TRBD1 (5 bases). The germline V gene encodes CDR1 SEHNR and CDR2 FQNEAQ (reference sequence). The CDR3 runs 14 residues. Here the CDR3 DNA reads TGTGCCAGCAACTTAGGGGCAGGGATACCTGGCTACAACTTC. Translated: CASNLGAGIPGYNF.

This clonotype was detected only a few times. V is TRBV10-3 and J is TRBJ2-2; possibly TRBD1 for D (5 bases). Germline V lookup: CDR1 ENHRY, CDR2 SYGVKD. The CDR3 runs 16 residues. Between the trimmed V and J ends, which lost 0 bases and 5 bases, there was a span of 13 bases. Written as DNA, the CDR3 is TGTGCCATCAGTGAGTCAGGGCAGGGTGAGACCGGGGAGCTGTTTTTT. Its translation is CAISESGQGETGELFF.

Notes on this clonotype: One end of the junction fails to match germline, which may point to a read error. The genes are TRBV9 and TRBJ2-7; D gene unclear. CDR1 is SGDLS, CDR2 YYNGEE, per germline. The length of the CDR3 is 14 residues. The CDR3, as DNA: TGTACCAGCAGCGTAGGGCCACCCAGTAACGAGCAGTACTTC. Translation gives CTSSVGPPSNEQYF.

This chain joins TRBV6-1 and TRBJ2-5; tentative D call: TRBD2 (6 bases). CDR3 length: 15 amino acids. Germline CDR1 and CDR2: MNHNS and SASEGT. The V end lost 5 bases, the J end lost 3 bases, and 16 bases lay between the germline ends. CDR3 DNA sequence: TGTGCCAGCAGTCCACCCCCTCGCGGGAAAGAGACCCAGTACTTC. Its protein product is CASSPPPRGKETQYF.

This clonotype was observed many times. This chain links TRBV7-9 with TRBJ1-2; 7 nucleotides line up with TRBD1. This CDR3 spans 18 amino acids. Germline CDR1 and CDR2: SEHNR and FQNEAQ (reference sequence). J lost 2 bases, V lost 5 bases, and 17 bases had no gene match. The CDR3 DNA follows: TGTGCCAGCAGCCCGAAAGGGACAGCGAAACCTGAGAACTATGGCTACACCTTC. Translating it yields CASSPKGTAKPENYGYTF.

CDR3 DNA: TGTGCTAGTGCCCAGGGACTACAAGAGACCCAGTACTTC. Translating it yields CASAQGLQETQYF. This rearrangement joins TRBV12-5 to TRBJ2-5; 7 bases map to TRBD2. The V gene's germline CDR1 is LGHNT and CDR2 FRNRAP. The CDR3 is 13 amino acids. The V and J ends lost 7 bases and 2 bases, in that order; junction bases with no gene match: 4.

This clonotype occurred a few times. The chain combines TRBV6-6 with TRBJ2-3, with 8 bases aligning to TRBD2. CDR3 length equals 17 residues. Per the germline V gene, CDR1 is MNHNY and CDR2 is SVGAGI (reference sequence). Losses at the gene ends were 5 bases for V and 4 bases for J; bases not matched to a gene: 14. DNA for the CDR3: TGTGCCAGCAGTACCTCCCGCTTGCGGGGGGCCGCAGATACGCAGTATTTT. This encodes CASSTSRLRGAADTQYF.

The gene calls are TRBV12-3 or TRBV12-4 and TRBJ1-5, with D hard to call. V lost 6 bases to trimming and J lost 2 bases, with 14 bases between them. This CDR3 contains 15 residues. The CDR3 loop reads CASRYKDGGNQPQHF. The CDR3 nucleotides read TGTGCCAGCAGGTATAAGGACGGAGGCAATCAGCCCCAGCATTTT.

The CDR3 sequence is CASSLGGRPLYEQYF. The CDR3, as DNA: TGTGCCAGCAGCTTAGGGGGACGCCCCCTCTACGAGCAGTACTTC. The chain employs TRBV7-2 and TRBJ2-7; D possibly matches TRBD1 or TRBD2 (5 bases each). The germline V gene encodes CDR1 SGHTA and CDR2 FQGNSA. V was pared by 1 base and J by 3 bases, with 13 bases between. The CDR3 extends over 15 amino acids.

This chain connects TRBV27 to TRBJ2-7; 8 nucleotides align to TRBD1. Looked up from germline, CDR1 is MNHEY and CDR2 is SMNVEV (reference sequence). This CDR3 has 15 amino acids. V lost 4 bases to trimming and J lost 3 bases; unmatched junction nucleotides: 8. The CDR3 DNA is TGTGCCAGCAGTTCCCCACAGGGGGGATTCTACGAGCAGTACTTC. Protein: CASSSPQGGFYEQYF.